Listed below are T cell receptor beta chains from one sample, sequenced in a study of read filtering for tumor transcriptome and immune sequencing. One entry per CDR3 protein, called by TCRdb with MiXCR from the reads. The top ten clones hold 24% of a sample with 20,000 or so distinct CDR3 sequences, around 20% of them seen once. The sequenced sample consisted of a population of CD138-negative cells sorted from bone marrow. Receptors originate from a donor at least 40 years old with multiple myeloma. Each CDR3 is given with its conserved first and last residue. The D gene is left open where the match is weak. Clone size appears in some rows only: once, few, many, or a class for an expanded clone.

TRBJ2-7 | TRBD1 | NA | TRBV5-1 | CASSLEGGAPCEQYF | TGCGCCAGCAGCTTGGAAGGGGGCGCCCCCTGCGAGCAGTACTTC
TRBJ2-7 | TRBD2 | few | TRBV7-9 | CASSSTSGRRYEQYF | TGTGCCAGCAGCTCGACTAGCGGGAGGAGATACGAGCAGTACTTC
TRBJ2-7 | TRBD2 | many | TRBV20-1 | CSAQLAGLFYEQYF | TGCAGTGCTCAGCTAGCGGGACTGTTCTACGAGCAGTACTTC
TRBJ1-5 | NA | many | TRBV6-2/TRBV6-3 | CASSYSSGNRQPQHF | TGTGCCAGCAGTTACTCGTCGGGGAATCGTCAGCCCCAGCATTTT
TRBJ2-3 | NA | few | TRBV29-1 | CSVEEAGAASTDTQYF | TGCAGCGTTGAAGAGGCCGGGGCCGCTAGCACAGATACGCAGTATTTT
TRBJ2-1 | TRBD2 | many | TRBV6-2/TRBV6-3 | CASRSGTRPGGEQFF | TGTGCCAGCAGATCCGGGACTAGACCCGGGGGTGAGCAGTTCTTC
TRBJ1-5 | NA | many | TRBV19 | CASNPHGAGQPQHF | TGTGCCAGTAATCCCCACGGGGCGGGGCAGCCCCAGCATTTT
TRBJ2-1 | NA | once | TRBV29-1 | CSVVSRDDEQFF | TGCAGCGTTGTTTCTAGGGATGATGAGCAGTTCTTC
TRBJ2-1 | TRBD2 | NA | TRBV29-1 | CSVVGASGDHNEQFF | TGCAGCGTTGTGGGGGCTAGCGGGGACCATAATGAGCAGTTCTTC
TRBJ2-1 | NA | NA | TRBV5-1 | CASSQGTEAQSF | TGCGCCAGCAGCCAGGGGACTGAGGCGCAGTCCTTC
TRBJ2-3 | TRBD2 | NA | TRBV20-1 | CSAHAGLAESTDTQYF | TGCAGTGCTCATGCCGGACTAGCGGAGAGCACAGATACGCAGTATTTT
TRBJ2-7 | TRBD2 | few | TRBV29-1 | CSVVGLAENAGEQYF | TGCAGCGTTGTCGGACTAGCGGAGAACGCAGGGGAGCAGTACTTC
TRBJ2-1 | TRBD2 | few | TRBV2 | CASESGPGRVNEQFF | TGTGCCAGCGAAAGCGGGCCCGGGAGGGTTAATGAGCAGTTCTTC
TRBJ1-4 | NA | few | TRBV28 | CASSPGGRKEKLFF | TGTGCCAGCAGTCCCGGGGGACGAAAGGAAAAACTGTTTTTT
TRBJ2-3 | NA | many | TRBV7-3 | CASGRAATDTQYF | TGTGCCAGCGGTCGGGCAGCCACAGATACGCAGTATTTT
TRBJ1-1 | NA | medium-sized | TRBV18 | CASSPNRVDLGDEAFF | TGTGCCAGCTCACCTAACCGGGTCGATCTCGGGGATGAAGCTTTCTTT
TRBJ2-7 | TRBD1 | few | TRBV10-2 | CAIPDRDSYEQYF | TGCGCCATCCCGGACAGGGACTCCTACGAGCAGTACTTC
TRBJ1-2 | NA | many | TRBV29-1 | CSVEYGYTF | TGCAGCGTTGAATATGGCTACACCTTC
TRBJ2-3 | TRBD1 | NA | TRBV12-3/TRBV12-4 | CASSLPDRVYTDTQYF | TGTGCCAGCAGTTTACCTGACAGGGTATACACAGATACGCAGTATTTT
TRBJ2-1 | NA | many | TRBV28 | CASRSRRGNNEQFF | TGTGCCAGCAGGAGCCGTCGCGGGAACAATGAGCAGTTCTTC
TRBJ1-5 | NA | many | TRBV4-1 | CASSQYRDSNQPQHF | TGCGCCAGCAGCCAATACCGGGACAGCAATCAGCCCCAGCATTTT
TRBJ2-2 | NA | many | TRBV6-5 | CASSYSNPGELFF | TGTGCCAGCAGTTACTCGAATCCCGGGGAGCTGTTTTTT
TRBJ2-1 | TRBD1 | many | TRBV24-1 | CATSSSRGYNEQFF | TGTGCCACCAGCTCGAGCAGGGGGTACAATGAGCAGTTCTTC
TRBJ1-5 | NA | NA | TRBV2 | CASSGGRGQPQHF | TGTGCCAGCAGTGGAGGGAGAGGTCAGCCCCAGCATTTT
TRBJ2-2 | NA | many | TRBV3-1 | CASSQDSRRFENTGELFF | TGTGCCAGCAGCCAGGACAGTCGCCGGTTTGAGAACACCGGGGAGCTGTTTTTT
TRBJ2-5 | NA | many | TRBV29-1 | CSVEDLFQETQYF | TGCAGCGTTGAAGATCTGTTCCAAGAGACCCAGTACTTC
TRBJ2-3 | NA | many | TRBV28 | CASSSGSTDTQYF | TGTGCCAGCAGTTCCGGGAGTACAGATACGCAGTATTTT
TRBJ2-7 | NA | few | TRBV5-4 | CASSYGPSYEQYF | TGTGCCAGCAGTTACGGGCCATCCTACGAGCAGTACTTC
TRBJ2-3 | NA | NA | TRBV6-5 | CASSPPLNRSTDTQYF | TGTGCCAGCAGCCCTCCACTCAATAGGTCTACAGATACGCAGTATTTT
TRBJ2-1 | TRBD2 | many | TRBV10-3 | CAISPWTSGTYNEQFF | TGTGCCATCAGCCCCTGGACTAGCGGGACCTACAATGAGCAGTTCTTC
TRBJ2-7 | TRBD2 | many | TRBV29-1 | CSGRPLAGGPLTYEQYF | TGCAGCGGCAGGCCCCTGGCGGGAGGCCCCCTAACCTACGAGCAGTACTTC
TRBJ2-1 | NA | many | TRBV14 | CASSLTVGSYNEQFF | TGTGCCAGCAGCCTAACGGTGGGCTCCTACAATGAGCAGTTCTTC
TRBJ2-7 | NA | many | TRBV19 | CASSMAGEISEQYF | TGTGCCAGTAGTATGGCAGGGGAAATCTCCGAGCAGTACTTC
TRBJ2-7 | TRBD1 | many | TRBV27 | CASSLGFRQGEQYF | TGTGCCAGCAGTTTAGGATTCAGACAGGGCGAGCAGTACTTC
TRBJ2-5 | NA | few | TRBV29-1 | CSVEGGTTLSGTQYF | TGCAGCGTTGAAGGAGGGACAACCCTATCAGGGACCCAGTACTTC
TRBJ2-5 | TRBD1 | NA | TRBV28 | CASTQGLQEAQYF | TGTGCCAGCACACAGGGGCTCCAAGAGGCCCAGTACTTC
TRBJ2-7 | NA | NA | TRBV29-1 | CSFIITHEQYF | TGCAGCTTTATAATCACCCACGAGCAGTACTTC
TRBJ2-3 | NA | few | TRBV10-2 | CASQQASGTDTQYF | TGCGCCAGTCAACAGGCCTCGGGCACAGATACGCAGTATTTT
TRBJ2-5 | TRBD1 | many | TRBV29-1 | CSVDLLDREETQYF | TGCAGCGTTGACCTCCTGGACAGGGAAGAGACCCAGTACTTC
TRBJ2-1 | TRBD2 | medium-sized | TRBV14 | CASSLAGSYNEQFF | TGTGCCAGCAGCCTAGCGGGCTCCTACAATGAGCAGTTCTTC
TRBJ2-1 | NA | many | TRBV20-1 | CSARAGVREDEQFF | TGCAGTGCTAGAGCAGGGGTACGAGAGGATGAGCAGTTCTTC